The rows below give T cell receptor beta chains drawn from one sample of a study of shared clonotypes between healthy human individuals. The assay was immunoSEQ multiplex PCR, and TCRdb's table has in-frame clones only and misses some. The sample records under 650,000 clones, about 96% being singletons. The sequencing sample was made of naive CD4+ T cells sorted from blood. The receptors stem from a woman in her twenties or thirties in good health. Both conserved end residues are part of each CDR3. The D gene is left open where the match is weak. The size of a clone is reported for some rows only, either as once, few or many, or as a class for expanded clones.

>TRBJ1-4|.|TRBV5-1|.
CASSLVGRSGNEKLFF
TGCGCCAGCAGCTTGGTAGGCAGGTCGGGGAATGAAAAACTGTTTTTT
>TRBJ2-7|.|TRBV7-2|.
CASSSRRTPYEQYF
TGTGCCAGCAGCTCCCGCCGGACACCATACGAGCAGTACTTC
>TRBJ1-2|.|TRBV4-2|.
CASSRTTTGTYLLNYGYTF
TGTGCCAGCAGCCGCACAACCACCGGGACCTACCTTCTAAACTATGGCTACACCTTC
>TRBJ2-2|.|TRBV7-2|.
CASSLRQTNTGELFF
TGTGCCAGCAGCTTGAGGCAGACGAACACCGGGGAGCTGTTTTTT
>TRBJ1-5|.|TRBV7-2|.
CASSLASQGWNQPQHF
TGTGCCAGCAGCTTAGCGTCTCAGGGGTGGAATCAGCCCCAGCATTTT
>TRBJ1-2|.|TRBV28|once
CASRSPGANYGYTF
TGTGCCAGCAGGTCCCCAGGGGCAAACTATGGCTACACCTTC
>TRBJ1-4|TRBD1|TRBV28|.
CASSWDRGNEKLFF
TGTGCCAGCAGTTGGGACAGGGGTAATGAAAAACTGTTTTTT
>TRBJ2-1|TRBD1|TRBV5-1|.
CASSRGGQGYNEQFF
TGCGCCAGCAGCCGGGGTGGACAGGGTTACAATGAGCAGTTCTTC
>TRBJ2-1|.|TRBV7-9|.
CASSGTRNEQFF
TGTGCCAGCAGCGGGACCCGAAATGAGCAGTTCTTC
>TRBJ2-1|TRBD1|TRBV7-2|.
CASRLDGTGGRNEQFF
TGTGCCAGCAGATTAGACGGGACAGGGGGCCGTAATGAGCAGTTCTTC
>TRBJ2-7|.|TRBV5-1|.
CASSLWVGGSEQYF
TGCGCCAGCAGCTTATGGGTTGGGGGCTCCGAGCAGTACTTC
>TRBJ2-5|.|TRBV27|.
CASSLNRAWETQYF
TGTGCCAGCAGCCTCAACAGGGCTTGGGAGACCCAGTACTTC
>TRBJ2-6|.|TRBV28|.
CASSSRGSSGANVLTF
TGTGCCAGCAGTTCAAGAGGCTCCTCTGGGGCCAACGTCCTGACTTTC
>TRBJ2-3|TRBD2|TRBV7-6|.
CASSLVPAGNTDTQYF
TGTGCCAGCAGCTTAGTTCCAGCGGGGAACACAGATACGCAGTATTTT
>TRBJ2-2|.|TRBV19|.
CASTGDHGELFF
TGTGCCAGTACAGGGGACCACGGGGAGCTGTTTTTT
>TRBJ2-3|TRBD2|TRBV30|.
CAWTNGRAWTDTQYF
TGTGCCTGGACCAACGGGAGGGCATGGACAGATACGCAGTATTTT
>TRBJ1-2|.|TRBV19|.
CASRMTGPTTQGLDRYGYTF
TGTGCCAGTAGAATGACAGGTCCGACCACTCAGGGGCTCGACCGTTATGGCTACACCTTC
>TRBJ1-2|.|TRBV25-1|.
CASSVDWGGYTF
TGTGCCAGCAGTGTTGACTGGGGCGGCTACACCTTC
>TRBJ2-2|.|TRBV29-1|.
CSAGLGTGELFF
TGCAGCGCAGGTCTGGGCACCGGGGAGCTGTTTTTT
>TRBJ2-1|TRBD2|TRBV29-1|.
CSVEERLAGVRNEQFF
TGCAGCGTTGAAGAAAGACTAGCGGGAGTACGAAATGAGCAGTTCTTC
>TRBJ2-5|.|TRBV27|.
CASSSPRVTGVQETQYF
TGTGCCAGCAGTTCCCCTCGGGTCACTGGGGTTCAAGAGACCCAGTACTTC
>TRBJ2-7|TRBD2|TRBV5-1|.
CASRSGLAASYEQYF
TGCGCCAGCAGATCGGGACTAGCGGCCTCCTACGAGCAGTACTTC
>TRBJ2-2|.|TRBV2|.
CASSDRQAGELFF
TGTGCCAGCAGTGACCGTCAGGCCGGGGAGCTGTTTTTT
>TRBJ2-7|.|TRBV7-9|.
CASSTSGYEQYF
TGTGCCAGCAGCACGAGCGGATACGAGCAGTACTTC